The 10 T cell receptor beta chains below come from one sample, sequenced in a study of CD8+ T cells in alopecia areata. Following extraction, RNA underwent reverse transcription to cDNA, which served as the sequencing template. TCRdb keeps only in-frame clones here, not all; method: immunoSEQ multiplex PCR. The table records more than 150,000 clones, 50% to 60% of them present only once. Here the sequenced sample was CD4+ T cells sorted from blood, taken at week 0. These receptor sequences come from a human donor with alopecia areata.

The V gene is TRBV9, the J gene TRBJ1-2; D call uncertain. The CDR3 sequence is 15 residues long. V lost 0 bases, J lost 0 bases, and 9 bases lay in between. Germline V CDR1 and CDR2: SGDLS, YYNGEE. The CDR3: CASSVGNGANYGYTF. The CDR3 DNA reads as TGTGCCAGCAGCGTAGGAAATGGGGCTAACTATGGCTACACCTTC.

This clone occurred once. The J gene is TRBJ2-1, the V gene TRBV9; maybe TRBD2 (5 bases). Trimming cost V 0 bases and J 6 bases, with 10 bases left between them. The CDR3 totals 14 residues. The germline CDR1 and CDR2 sequences are SGDLS and YYNGEE. The CDR3 nucleotides are TGTGCCAGCAGCGTAGGTAGCGTCCCCAATGAGCAGTTCTTC. It encodes CASSVGSVPNEQFF.

V is TRBV4-1 and J is TRBJ1-2; 10 positions match TRBD1. Germline V gene data show CDR1 as MGHRA and CDR2 as YSYEKL. The CDR3 loop spans 15 amino acids. Trimming removed 4 bases from V and 4 bases from J; junction bases left unmatched: 6. The CDR3 nucleotides are TGCGCCAGCAGCCGGACAGGGGGAGGTCTCTATGGCTACACCTTC. It encodes CASSRTGGGLYGYTF.

The V gene is TRBV5-1, the J gene TRBJ1-2, with a weak D call TRBD1 (5 bases). The CDR3 extends over 13 amino acids. V was clipped by 0 bases and J by 6 bases, with 9 bases between them. Per the germline V gene, CDR1 is SGHRS and CDR2 is YFSETQ. In DNA, the CDR3 is TGCGCCAGCAGCTTGGACACAGGAGATGGCTACACCTTC. Translating it yields CASSLDTGDGYTF.

There are a few counts of this clone. The rearrangement uses TRBV30 and TRBJ1-6; tentative D call: TRBD1 (5 bases). The CDR3 consists of 15 residues. Trimming cost V 0 bases and J 7 bases, with 13 bases left between them. Germline loops: CDR1 GTSNPN, CDR2 SVGIG (reference sequence). The CDR3 bases are TGTGCCTGGAGTGTAAGGGCAGGGCCGAATTCACCCCTCCACTTT. Protein: CAWSVRAGPNSPLHF.

The chain employs TRBV29-1 and TRBJ2-1; 8 bases are shared with TRBD2. The CDR3 spans 15 residues. J lost 9 bases, V lost 6 bases, and 16 bases had no gene match. Germline V gives CDR1 SQVTM, CDR2 ANQGSEA. Here the CDR3 reads CSVQPGAGGGSEQFF. The CDR3 DNA is TGCAGCGTCCAGCCAGGGGCGGGCGGGGGGTCTGAGCAGTTCTTC.

The CDR3 region has the DNA TGCAGCGTTGAAGAGGGCATTAACACCGGGGAGCTGTTTTTT. Translation: CSVEEGINTGELFF. The chain is built from TRBV29-1 and TRBJ2-2; no clear D. Germline V CDR1 and CDR2: SQVTM, ANQGSEA. Deletions cut 0 bases from V and 2 bases from J, with 7 bases between. The CDR3 runs to 14 residues.

The chain couples TRBV5-1 to TRBJ2-4; 9 nucleotides line up with TRBD1. CDR3 size: 14 residues. The ends lost 3 bases at V and 9 bases at J; junction bases unmatched: 7. Germline CDR1 SGHRS, CDR2 YFSETQ. The CDR3 sequence is CASSSGQGLGIQYF. In nucleotides, the CDR3 is TGCGCCAGCAGCTCGGGACAGGGACTCGGCATTCAGTACTTC.

The gene calls are TRBV14 and TRBJ2-2; no definite D call. The CDR3 is made up of 12 amino acids. Between the trimmed V and J ends, which lost 3 bases and 6 bases, there was a span of 5 bases. The germline gives CDR1 SGHDN, CDR2 FVKESK. The CDR3 here is CASSQWPGELFF. The DNA for the CDR3 is TGTGCCAGCAGCCAGTGGCCCGGGGAGCTGTTTTTT.

This chain joins TRBV28 and TRBJ1-5; no definite D call. V shed 5 bases and J shed 6 bases, with 11 bases lying between them. Germline assignment: CDR1 MDHEN and CDR2 SYDVKM. The CDR3 is 13 amino acids. This chain's CDR3 is CASSDVSVQPQHF. For the CDR3, the DNA is TGTGCCAGCAGTGATGTTTCGGTTCAGCCCCAGCATTTT.